The 12 T cell receptor beta chains presented below share a single source sample, sequenced in a study of T cell repertoires in cytomegalovirus infection. TCRdb recomputed calls from the reads with MiXCR, one row per CDR3 protein. Of a few hundred thousand distinct CDR3 sequences in the sample, roughly an eighth were seen once. What was sequenced was PBMCs. These receptors were taken from a human donor in good health (CMV status not recorded). Some clones in this sample may be carry-over from other donors' samples.

This clonotype was observed at least ten times. J is TRBJ2-3 and V is TRBV20-1; D perhaps matches TRBD2 (5 bases). This CDR3 has 14 amino acids. V was clipped by 0 bases and J by 1 base, with 8 bases between them. CDR1 and CDR2 (germline): DFQATT, SNEGSKA (reference sequence). The CDR3 DNA reads as TGCAGTGCTAGAGATCTCGGGGGCACAGATACGCAGTATTTT. The encoded protein is CSARDLGGTDTQYF.

This clonotype was counted only a few times. The junction does not match germline at one end; this may be a read error. The chain recombines TRBV7-6 with TRBJ2-2; perhaps D is TRBD1 or TRBD2 (6 bases each). Per germline, CDR1 SGHVS and CDR2 FNYEAQ. This CDR3 is 15 amino acids long. The CDR3, as DNA: TGTGCTAGCAGCTTAACGGGGGCTAGGACCGGGGAGCTGTTTTTT. Translation: CASSLTGARTGELFF. Together with reference TRBV7-6 and TRBJ2-2, the CDR3 gives the full variable domain: GAGVSQSPRYKVTKRGQDVALRCDPISGHVSLYWYRQALGQGPEFLTYFNYEAQQDKSGLPNDRFSAERPEGSISTLTIQRTEQRDSAMYRCASSLTGARTGELFFGEGSRLTVL.

The chain joins TRBV9 to TRBJ2-6; D might be TRBD1 (5 bases). The ends were cut back, 0 bases at V and 3 bases at J, with 7 bases in the middle. CDR3 length equals 15 residues. The germline gives CDR1 SGDLS, CDR2 YYNGEE. CDR3 nucleotide sequence: TGTGCCAGCAGCGTAGAAGGGGTTGGGGCCAACGTCCTGACTTTC. This sequence encodes CASSVEGVGANVLTF.

This clonotype was detected ten times or more. The chain has TRBV7-3 and TRBJ2-1; TRBD1 is a possible D gene (7 bases). V was cut by 5 bases and J by 5 bases, with 16 bases left in between. The CDR3 contains 15 residues. Germline assignment: CDR1 SGHTA and CDR2 FQGTGA. The CDR3 DNA reads TGTGCCAGCAGCCGGACAGGTCGGGGGCACAATGAGCAGTTCTTC. Translation: CASSRTGRGHNEQFF.

The sample holds many counts of this clonotype. The rearrangement uses TRBV7-2 and TRBJ2-3; 9 bases are shared with TRBD2. The CDR3 has 14 amino acids. V lost 6 bases to trimming and J lost 5 bases; unmatched junction nucleotides: 6. CDR1 and CDR2 (germline): SGHTA, FQGNSA. CDR3 nucleotide sequence: TGTGCCAGCAGACAGGGACTAGCAGGAGATACGCAGTATTTT. Translated, it gives CASRQGLAGDTQYF.

Points on this clonotype: Its ends do not fully match the called genes, so a read error is possible. The J gene is TRBJ2-7, the V gene TRBV28, with a tentative D call TRBD1 (5 bases). CDR3 length: 14 residues. Per germline, CDR1 MDHEN and CDR2 SYDVKM. Here the CDR3 DNA reads TGTGCCAGCAGCGGACAAGGGAAGAGGTACGAGCACTACTTC. Its translation is CASSGQGKRYEHYF. Together with reference TRBV28 and TRBJ2-7, the CDR3 gives the full variable domain: DVKVTQSSRYLVKRTGEKVFLECVQDMDHENMFWYRQDPGLGLRLIYFSYDVKMKEKGDIPEGYSVSREKKERFSLILESASTNQTSMYLCASSGQGKRYEHYFGPGTRLTVT.

This rearrangement joins TRBV6-5 to TRBJ2-6; perhaps TRBD2 as D (5 bases). Trimming removed 0 bases at V and 0 bases at J, with 6 bases between. The CDR3 is 16 residues long. Germline CDR1 and CDR2: MNHEY and SVGAGI. In DNA form, the CDR3 reads TGTGCCAGCAGTTACTCAGGGAGCTCTGGGGCCAACGTCCTGACTTTC. It translates to CASSYSGSSGANVLTF.

This clonotype was counted ten times or more. The chain joins TRBV19 to TRBJ2-3, with D perhaps matching TRBD1 (5 bases). From germline, CDR1 is LNHDA and CDR2 SQIVND (reference sequence). This CDR3 has 15 residues. V lost 2 bases and J 0 bases, leaving 9 bases between the germline ends. CDR3 sequence: CASSIPQGSTDTQYF. DNA of the CDR3: TGTGCCAGTAGTATACCCCAGGGTAGCACAGATACGCAGTATTTT.

A few counts support this clonotype. V gene TRBV27 combines with J gene TRBJ1-1; perhaps TRBD1 as D (5 bases). Trimming removed 1 base at V and 1 base at J, with 10 bases between. The CDR3 consists of 15 residues. The germline gives CDR1 MNHEY, CDR2 SMNVEV (reference sequence). The CDR3 coding sequence is TGTGCCAGCAGTTTATGGGGACGTAAGAACACTGAAGCTTTCTTT. Protein sequence: CASSLWGRKNTEAFF.

This clonotype has at least ten counts. The chain recombines TRBV29-1 with TRBJ1-1, with D perhaps matching TRBD1 (6 bases). V was shortened by 5 bases and J by 7 bases, with 23 bases between the two germline ends. Germline V gene data show CDR1 as SQVTM and CDR2 as ANQGSEA. CDR3 length equals 15 residues. CDR3 region: CSVRGLQRDTSEAFF. CDR3 sequence (DNA): TGCAGCGTTCGAGGCCTTCAACGGGACACTAGTGAAGCTTTCTTT.

This clonotype occurred many times. This rearrangement joins TRBV7-9 to TRBJ1-6, with D unresolved. V was trimmed by 4 bases and J by 12 bases, leaving 22 bases between them. Germline-derived CDR1 and CDR2 are SEHNR and FQNEAQ (reference sequence). The CDR3 is 16 residues long. CDR3 coding DNA: TGTGCCAGCAGCTCAAGACCCGGTGTGGTTGAACGACCCCTCCACTTT. Translation gives CASSSRPGVVERPLHF.

This clonotype turned up a few times. V gene TRBV24-1 combines with J gene TRBJ2-3; the D is unclear. This CDR3 is 14 amino acids long. Between the trimmed V and J ends, which lost 1 base and 3 bases, there was a span of 7 bases. Germline V gene lookup returns CDR1 KGHDR and CDR2 SFDVKD. The CDR3 DNA is TGTGCCACCAGTGATTTTGTTGGGACAGATACGCAGTATTTT. It translates to CATSDFVGTDTQYF.